The 20 T cell receptor beta chains in this list originate from one sample, sequenced in a study of T cell repertoires and HLA-DP antigens. Their recognized antigens are unknown. TCRdb's table, derived via immunoSEQ multiplex PCR, lists solely in-frame clones and lacks some. Of over 60,000 clones in the sample, over 75% were seen once. Input material: CD4+ T cells from PBMCs. These receptors all stem from a man aged 55 to 70 in good health and CMV-seronegative.

The rearrangement joins TRBV6-6 to TRBJ1-2; tentatively, D is TRBD1 (6 bases). V lost 8 bases to trimming and J lost 6 bases, with 10 bases between them. There are 11 residues in the CDR3. Germline V gives CDR1 MNHNY, CDR2 SVGAGI (reference sequence). The CDR3 loop is CASSGADGYTF. CDR3 bases: TGTGCCAGCTCGGGGGCTGATGGCTACACCTTC.

The rearrangement links TRBV30 to TRBJ2-7, with 9 bases aligning to TRBD1. With V trimmed by 2 bases and J by 3 bases, 5 bases remained unmatched. The CDR3 has 14 residues. Germline CDR1 GTSNPN, CDR2 SVGIG (reference sequence). CDR3 region: CAWSQPGQGYEQYF. CDR3 DNA: TGTGCCTGGAGTCAACCGGGACAGGGCTACGAGCAGTACTTC.

The chain uses TRBV21-1 and TRBJ1-2; the table assigns TRBD1, which was not confirmed against the DNA. TRBV21-1 is a pseudogene locus. The CDR3 totals 16 residues. CDR3 in DNA: TGTGCCAGCAGCAAATCGCCGGGACAGGGAACCTATGGCTACACCTTC. Translation: CASSKSPGQGTYGYTF.

This clone was detected a few times. The chain employs TRBV28 and TRBJ2-7, with TRBD1 matching 10 bases. Germline CDR1 is MDHEN and CDR2 is SYDVKM. V lost 6 bases to trimming and J lost 2 bases; unmatched junction nucleotides: 13. The CDR3 totals 17 residues. CDR3: CASSLSRDRGLTYEQYF. The CDR3, as DNA: TGTGCCAGCAGCCTGAGCCGGGACAGGGGACTTACCTACGAGCAGTACTTC.

The V gene is TRBV30, the J gene TRBJ1-2, with 7 bases fitting TRBD1. The CDR3 runs 15 residues. With V trimmed by 0 bases and J by 8 bases, 12 bases remained unmatched. Germline V gives CDR1 GTSNPN, CDR2 SVGIG (reference sequence). This CDR3 is CAWSVPIRTGGGYTF. The CDR3 region has the DNA TGTGCCTGGAGTGTACCGATTAGGACAGGCGGCGGCTACACCTTC.

This clone was detected once. The gene calls are TRBV6-1 and TRBJ2-7; 13 bases are shared with TRBD2. CDR3 length: 14 amino acids. Germline assignment: CDR1 MNHNS and CDR2 SASEGT. Trimming removed 5 bases from V and 12 bases from J; junction bases left unmatched: 10. The CDR3, as DNA: TGTGCCAGCAGTCCTTCGGGACTAGCGGGATCGGGGTACGTC. Translating gives CASSPSGLAGSGYV.

The chain carries TRBV11-2 and TRBJ2-3; D unclear. Trimming took 3 bases from V and 0 from J, leaving 7 bases between them. The germline V gene has CDR1 SGHAT and CDR2 FQNNGV. The CDR3 spans 14 residues. CDR3 DNA sequence: TGTGCCAGCAGCTTTGCCCGTAGCACAGATACGCAGTATTTT. Residues: CASSFARSTDTQYF.

V usage is TRBV30 and J usage is TRBJ2-2; D unresolved. Germline values: CDR1 GTSNPN, CDR2 SVGIG (reference sequence). The CDR3 is made up of 15 amino acids. V was clipped by 0 bases and J by 6 bases, with 14 bases between them. CDR3 bases: TGTGCCTGGAGTGTAGGGCAGGCCGGCTCCGGGGAGCTGTTTTTT. It encodes CAWSVGQAGSGELFF.

This chain uses TRBV6-1 with TRBJ2-5; 11 bases fit TRBD2. The CDR3 totals 17 residues. The trim removed 2 bases at V and 2 bases at J, leaving 7 bases unmatched. Germline loops: CDR1 MNHNS, CDR2 SASEGT. The CDR3: CASSESLAGGGQETQYF. The DNA of the CDR3 is TGTGCCAGCAGTGAAAGCCTAGCGGGGGGAGGGCAAGAGACCCAGTACTTC.

This clone was seen a few times. V gene TRBV7-2 combines with J gene TRBJ1-3; tentative D call: TRBD1 (6 bases). The CDR3 is 16 residues long. The germline V gene encodes CDR1 SGHTA and CDR2 FQGNSA. The V gene lost 4 bases and the J gene lost 0 bases, with 13 bases spanning the gap. The CDR3 sequence is CASSSDRLSSGNTIYF. The DNA of the CDR3 is TGTGCCAGCAGCTCTGACAGGCTGAGCTCTGGAAACACCATATATTTT.

This chain joins TRBV9 and TRBJ2-1; 14 bases align to TRBD2. CDR1 and CDR2 (germline): SGDLS, YYNGEE. The CDR3 length is 16 residues. The J segment lost 9 bases and the V segment lost 4 bases, leaving 9 bases of the junction unmatched. The CDR3 sequence is CASSSPGTSGSSEQFF. The CDR3 region has the DNA TGTGCCAGCAGCTCCCCCGGGACTAGCGGGAGTAGTGAGCAGTTCTTC. Full variable domain (remainder filled in from reference TRBV9 and TRBJ2-1): DSGVTQTPKHLITATGQRVTLRCSPRSGDLSVYWYQQSLDQGLQFLIQYYNGEERAKGNILERFSAQQFPDLHSELNLSSLELGDSALYFCASSSPGTSGSSEQFFGPGTRLTVL.

The gene calls are TRBV5-5 and TRBJ1-5; 7 positions match TRBD1. CDR3 length equals 14 residues. From germline, CDR1 is SGHKS and CDR2 YYEKEE (reference sequence). With V trimmed by 4 bases and J by 0 bases, 1 base remained unmatched. The CDR3: CASSRDSSNQPQHF. CDR3 sequence (DNA): TGTGCCAGCAGCCGGGACAGTAGCAATCAGCCCCAGCATTTT.

This clone was detected once. The rearrangement links TRBV5-1 to TRBJ1-4; D remains ambiguous. Trimming stripped 4 bases from V and 6 bases from J, with 16 bases between. This CDR3 spans 15 amino acids. The germline V gene encodes CDR1 SGHRS and CDR2 YFSETQ. The CDR3 region has the DNA TGCGCCAGCAGCCCGGAGGGTCGGGTCCATGAAAAACTGTTTTTT. It yields the protein CASSPEGRVHEKLFF.

The chain carries TRBV5-4 and TRBJ2-5; 10 bases fit TRBD1. CDR3 length: 15 residues. J gave up 5 bases and V 4 bases, and 8 bases lay outside the gene matches. The V gene's germline CDR1 is SGHNT and CDR2 YYREEE (reference sequence). As DNA, the CDR3 is TGTGCCAGCAGCCCCGGGACAGGGGATTGGGAGACCCAGTACTTC. Translation: CASSPGTGDWETQYF.

This clone was counted only a few times. V usage is TRBV20-1 and J usage is TRBJ1-6; D is undetermined. Between the trimmed V and J ends, which lost 5 bases and 11 bases, there was a span of 10 bases. Looked up from germline, CDR1 is DFQATT and CDR2 is SNEGSKA (reference sequence). The CDR3 sequence is 11 residues long. CDR3 protein: CSAGSEPPLHF. In nucleotides, the CDR3 is TGCAGTGCTGGGTCTGAGCCACCCCTCCACTTT.

This clone was observed many times. The chain employs TRBV7-9 and TRBJ1-5; D gene uncertain. Germline V lookup: CDR1 SEHNR, CDR2 FQNEAQ (reference sequence). Trimming took 4 bases from V and 0 from J, leaving 16 bases between them. The CDR3 contains 17 residues. The CDR3 protein is CASSYGAAANSNQPQHF. The CDR3, as DNA: TGTGCCAGCAGCTACGGAGCGGCAGCTAATAGCAATCAGCCCCAGCATTTT. The complete variable domain, with remaining parts taken from reference TRBV7-9 and TRBJ1-5, reads DTGVSQNPRHKITKRGQNVTFRCDPISEHNRLYWYRQTLGQGPEFLTYFQNEAQLEKSRLLSDRFSAERPKGSFSTLEIQRTEQGDSAMYLCASSYGAAANSNQPQHFGDGTRLSIL.

For the CDR3, the DNA is TGCAGCGTAGGAGACAGGGAAGGATATGGCTACACCTTC. It translates to CSVGDREGYGYTF. This chain links TRBV29-1 with TRBJ1-2; 7 nucleotides match TRBD1. The CDR3 has 13 residues. Germline-derived CDR1 and CDR2 are SQVTM and ANQGSEA. V lost 6 bases, J lost 5 bases, and 9 bases stayed unmatched.

The chain couples TRBV4-3 to TRBJ2-7, with TRBD1 identical over 9 bases. V gave up 0 bases and J gave up 7 bases; unmatched junction bases: 7. This CDR3 contains 15 residues. Germline V lookup: CDR1 LGHNA, CDR2 YSLEER. Written as DNA, the CDR3 is TGCGCCAGCAGCCAAGAGATACAGGGGGCGGGGGAGCAGTACTTC. Translating it yields CASSQEIQGAGEQYF.

The chain uses TRBV6-1 and TRBJ1-3; 10 nucleotides align to TRBD1. The CDR3 is made up of 15 amino acids. With 4 bases clipped from V and 3 bases from J, the junction kept 3 bases outside the gene matches. Germline V gives CDR1 MNHNS, CDR2 SASEGT. CDR3 protein: CASSAGQGNGNTIYF. Here the CDR3 DNA reads TGTGCCAGCAGTGCGGGACAGGGGAATGGAAACACCATATATTTT.

The rearrangement links TRBV9 to TRBJ2-3, with D possibly being TRBD1 or TRBD2 (5 bases each). Per germline, CDR1 SGDLS and CDR2 YYNGEE. CDR3 size: 14 residues. With 3 bases removed from V and 0 bases from J, the gap between germline ends came to 8 bases. The DNA of the CDR3 is TGTGCCAGCAGCGCGGGACCCAGCACAGATACGCAGTATTTT. This codes for CASSAGPSTDTQYF.